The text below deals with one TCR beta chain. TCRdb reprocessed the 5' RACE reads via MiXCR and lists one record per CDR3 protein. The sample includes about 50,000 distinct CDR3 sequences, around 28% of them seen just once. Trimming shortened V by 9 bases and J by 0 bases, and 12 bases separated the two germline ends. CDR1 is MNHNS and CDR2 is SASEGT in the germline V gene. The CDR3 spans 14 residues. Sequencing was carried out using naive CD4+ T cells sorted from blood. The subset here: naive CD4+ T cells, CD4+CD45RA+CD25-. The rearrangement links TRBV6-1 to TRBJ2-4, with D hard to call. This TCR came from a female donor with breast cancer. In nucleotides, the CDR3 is TGTGCCAGAATCGACATCTTAGCCAAAAACATTCAGTACTTC. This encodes CARIDILAKNIQYF.